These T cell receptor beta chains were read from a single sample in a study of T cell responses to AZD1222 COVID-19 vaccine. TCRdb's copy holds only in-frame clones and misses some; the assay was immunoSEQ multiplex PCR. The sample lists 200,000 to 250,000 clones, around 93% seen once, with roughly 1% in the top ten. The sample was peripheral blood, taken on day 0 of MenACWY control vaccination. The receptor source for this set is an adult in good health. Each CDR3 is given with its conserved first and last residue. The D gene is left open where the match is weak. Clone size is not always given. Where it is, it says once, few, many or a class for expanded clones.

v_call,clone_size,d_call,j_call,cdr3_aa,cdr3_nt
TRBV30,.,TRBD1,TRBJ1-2,CAWSVQGANYGYTF,TGTGCCTGGAGTGTCCAGGGGGCAAACTATGGCTACACCTTC
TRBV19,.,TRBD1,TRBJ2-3,CASSIDRGRTDTQYF,TGTGCCAGTAGTATTGACAGGGGGCGGACAGATACGCAGTATTTT
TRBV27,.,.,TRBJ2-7,CASSGRGNLYEQYF,TGTGCCAGCAGTGGCAGAGGGAACCTCTACGAGCAGTACTTC
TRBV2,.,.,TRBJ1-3,CASGNGPSGNTIYF,TGTGCCAGCGGGAACGGACCTTCTGGAAACACCATATATTTT
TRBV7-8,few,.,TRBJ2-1,CASSSRKEQFF,TGTGCCAGCAGCTCCCGGAAGGAGCAGTTCTTC
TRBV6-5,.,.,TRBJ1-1,CASKNRVENTEAFF,TGTGCCAGCAAAAACAGGGTTGAGAACACTGAAGCTTTCTTT
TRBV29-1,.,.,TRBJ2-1,CSVDLGAAYNEQFF,TGCAGCGTTGATTTGGGGGCCGCCTACAATGAGCAGTTCTTC
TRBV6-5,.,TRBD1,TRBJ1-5,CASRIDREGNQPQHF,TGTGCCAGCAGGATAGACAGGGAAGGCAATCAGCCCCAGCATTTT
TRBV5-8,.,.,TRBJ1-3,CASSPWQGTSGNTIYF,TGTGCCAGCAGCCCGTGGCAGGGGACCTCTGGAAACACCATATATTTT
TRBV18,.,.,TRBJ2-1,CASSYTREQFF,TGTGCCAGCTCGTACACGCGTGAGCAGTTCTTC
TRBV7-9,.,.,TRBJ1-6,CASSFGAGVYRNSPLHF,TGTGCCAGCAGTTTCGGAGCAGGGGTTTATCGGAATTCACCCCTCCACTTT
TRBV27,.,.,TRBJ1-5,CASSLEGRFRQPQHF,TGTGCCAGCAGTTTAGAGGGCAGGTTTAGACAGCCCCAGCATTTT
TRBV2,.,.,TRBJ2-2,CASSPDPNTGELFF,TGTGCCAGCAGCCCGGACCCGAACACCGGGGAGCTGTTTTTT
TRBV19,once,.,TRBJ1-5,CASSILEGIGQPQHF,TGTGCCAGTAGTATCCTGGAAGGGATTGGTCAGCCCCAGCATTTT
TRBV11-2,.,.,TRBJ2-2,CASSLGLAANTGELFF,TGTGCCAGCAGCTTAGGTTTAGCGGCGAACACCGGGGAGCTGTTTTTT
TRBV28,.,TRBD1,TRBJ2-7,CASSLPDRGQYF,TGTGCCAGCAGTTTACCAGACAGGGGGCAGTACTTC
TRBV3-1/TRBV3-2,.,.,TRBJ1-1,CASSQNRVNTEAFF,TGTGCCAGCAGCCAGAACAGGGTGAACACTGAAGCTTTCTTT
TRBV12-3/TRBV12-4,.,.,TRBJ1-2,CASTRGVYGYTF,TGTGCCAGCACCCGAGGAGTCTATGGCTACACCTTC
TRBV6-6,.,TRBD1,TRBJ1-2,CASSPKGQGTNYGYTF,TGTGCCAGCAGTCCGAAAGGACAGGGGACTAACTATGGCTACACCTTC
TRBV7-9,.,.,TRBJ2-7,CASSSPKTDDRYYEQYF,TGTGCCAGCAGCTCACCAAAAACAGACGACAGATACTACGAGCAGTACTTC
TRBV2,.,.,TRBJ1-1,CASSTTQSATEAFF,TGTGCCAGCAGCACTACCCAGTCGGCCACTGAAGCTTTCTTT
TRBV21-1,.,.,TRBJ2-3,CASSKMGQGPTDTQYF,TGTGCCAGCAGCAAAATGGGACAGGGACCCACAGATACGCAGTATTTT
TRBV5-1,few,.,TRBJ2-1,CASSSTGNEQFF,TGCGCCAGCAGCTCAACAGGGAACGAGCAGTTCTTC
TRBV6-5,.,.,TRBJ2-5,CASSYSIGEWETQYF,TGTGCCAGCAGTTACTCGATCGGGGAATGGGAGACCCAGTACTTC
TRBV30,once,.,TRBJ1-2,CAWSPGLAGYTF,TGTGCCTGGAGTCCGGGACTCGCTGGCTACACCTTC
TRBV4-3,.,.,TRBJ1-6,CASSQSVDNSPLHF,TGCGCCAGCAGCCAGAGCGTTGACAATTCACCCCTCCACTTT
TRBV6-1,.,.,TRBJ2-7,CASSEVGNEQYF,TGTGCCAGCAGTGAAGTAGGGAACGAGCAGTACTTC
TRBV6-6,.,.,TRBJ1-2,CASTISNYGYTF,TGTGCCAGCACTATCTCTAACTATGGCTACACCTTC
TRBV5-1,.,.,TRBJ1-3,CASSPTGSGNTIYF,TGCGCCAGCAGCCCGACAGGCTCTGGAAACACCATATATTTT
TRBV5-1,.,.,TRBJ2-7,CASSLTIGPTVYEQYF,TGCGCCAGCAGCTTGACGATCGGCCCTACCGTCTACGAGCAGTACTTC
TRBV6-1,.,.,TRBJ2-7,CASSELTVEQYF,TGTGCCAGCAGTGAACTAACAGTCGAGCAGTACTTC
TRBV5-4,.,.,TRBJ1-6,CASSSSPGTENSPLHF,TGTGCCAGCAGCTCATCCCCCGGGACTGAGAATTCACCCCTCCACTTT
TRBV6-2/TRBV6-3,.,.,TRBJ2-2,CASSRFPGELFF,TGTGCCAGCAGCCGCTTCCCCGGGGAGCTGTTTTTT
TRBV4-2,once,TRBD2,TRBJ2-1,CASSRTGTSGGDNEQFF,TGTGCCAGCAGCCGAACCGGGACTAGCGGGGGGGACAATGAGCAGTTCTTC
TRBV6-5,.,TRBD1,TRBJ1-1,CASSPGQVNTEAFF,TGTGCCAGCAGTCCCGGACAGGTGAACACTGAAGCTTTCTTT
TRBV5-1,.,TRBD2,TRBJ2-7,CASSFYSGTGYEQYF,TGCGCCAGCAGCTTCTACAGCGGGACGGGCTACGAGCAGTACTTC
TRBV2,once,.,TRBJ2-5,CASSERGLMETQYF,TGTGCCAGCAGTGAGCGCGGGCTAATGGAGACCCAGTACTTC
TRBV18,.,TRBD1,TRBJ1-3,CASSSQGAGNTIYF,TGTGCCAGCTCATCACAGGGGGCTGGAAACACCATATATTTT
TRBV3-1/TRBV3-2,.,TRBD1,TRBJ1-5,CASSGRQGGQPQHF,TGTGCCAGCAGCGGTAGACAGGGCGGTCAGCCCCAGCATTTT
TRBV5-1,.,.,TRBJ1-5,CASSLAELGSSQPQHF,TGCGCCAGCAGCTTGGCCGAGTTGGGTAGCAGTCAGCCCCAGCATTTT